A selection of T cell receptor beta chains follows, all from one sample in a study of PD-L1 blockade in urothelial cancer. Assay used: immunoSEQ multiplex PCR; TCRdb lists only in-frame clones, some missing. The sample lists tens of thousands of clones, over 75% occurring once. The sample was PBMCs, taken around atezolizumab (anti-PD-L1) treatment. All receptors derive from a man in his sixties with urothelial cancer. Each CDR3 is given with its conserved first and last residue. A D gene is named only where the DNA matches it firmly.

V	D	J	CDR3
TRBV18	-	TRBJ2-4	CASTLPGVAKNIQYF
TRBV28	TRBD1	TRBJ1-6	CASSPSAGQGYSPLHF
TRBV6-6	-	TRBJ1-2	CASSLNPYSTYGYTF
TRBV5-1	TRBD2	TRBJ2-3	CASSLGPSGGADTQYF
TRBV7-9	-	TRBJ2-7	CASSYLRDNYEQYF
TRBV28	-	TRBJ1-3	CASNQAYSGNTIYF
TRBV28	TRBD2	TRBJ2-7	CASSFSTSGEASYEQYF
TRBV6-5	-	TRBJ1-3	CASSYSNAASGNTIYF
TRBV2	TRBD2	TRBJ2-7	CAGGLGLAGDEQYF
TRBV19	TRBD2	TRBJ2-3	CASSSSGSTDTQYF
TRBV5-5	TRBD2	TRBJ2-1	CASSWREFRLAGVKYNEQFF
TRBV27	TRBD1	TRBJ2-1	CASTLTGEYNEQFF
TRBV5-1	TRBD2	TRBJ2-2	CASSVSGSVSGELFF
TRBV5-6	TRBD1	TRBJ1-2	CASSSGQNYGYTF
TRBV6-5	TRBD2	TRBJ2-1	CASRTSSGRANEQFF
TRBV29-1	TRBD1	TRBJ2-3	CSVARTQGAADTQYF
TRBV10-3	-	TRBJ2-5	CAISESRATWETQYF
TRBV11-2	-	TRBJ2-7	CASSLVRGRGPYEQYF
TRBV7-9	-	TRBJ2-7	CASSFSSYEQYF
TRBV5-1	TRBD2	TRBJ2-5	CASSSLAGAQETQYF
TRBV6-1	-	TRBJ1-2	CASNADKAQNYGYTF
TRBV29-1	-	TRBJ1-1	CSVARVGEAFF
TRBV4-1	-	TRBJ2-3	CASSQAQGPDTQYF
TRBV15	TRBD1	TRBJ2-2	CATSRGTDGNTGELFF
TRBV4-2	-	TRBJ2-5	CASSRRTAQETQYF
TRBV5-1	TRBD2	TRBJ2-2	CASSLEPSGSNTGELFF
TRBV19	TRBD2	TRBJ2-1	CASSIASGLYNEQFF
TRBV6-6	-	TRBJ1-1	CASSYSGDNTEAFF
TRBV2	TRBD1	TRBJ1-6	CASRHGQGKNYNSPLHF
TRBV11-1	TRBD2	TRBJ2-7	CASRSFLRGAYEQYF
TRBV6-4	-	TRBJ2-7	CASSDRGLPRNYEQYF
TRBV7-8	-	TRBJ1-4	CASSPRRRSMAGREGEKLFF
TRBV11-2	TRBD2	TRBJ2-1	CASSLDHGRGYNEQFF
TRBV28	TRBD1	TRBJ1-4	CASSPLPTGIFTNEKLFF
TRBV28	TRBD1	TRBJ2-1	CASSPGTGGYNEQFF
TRBV11-2	TRBD2	TRBJ2-2	CASSLRAGGDTGELFF
TRBV7-8	TRBD1	TRBJ2-7	CASSWKDRASYYEQYF
TRBV6-1	TRBD1	TRBJ2-5	CASRAGQGLETQYF
TRBV10-3	-	TRBJ1-1	CAIKDRMNTEAFF
TRBV28	TRBD1	TRBJ2-7	CASSGTGSTYEQYF
TRBV7-2	-	TRBJ1-4	CASSREANEKLFF
TRBV5-1	TRBD2	TRBJ2-7	CASSHREGYEQYF
TRBV27	TRBD2	TRBJ2-1	CASSLKGGGGYQTLF
TRBV7-9	-	TRBJ2-5	CASLLEGSKTQYF
TRBV15	-	TRBJ1-1	CATSDGRYLNTEAFF
TRBV19	TRBD1	TRBJ1-1	CASSSGQVNTEAFF